This record looks at one T cell receptor (beta chain) sequence and its context. No antigen is known for it. This PCR relied on a set of 60 Vbeta primers and 13 Jbeta primers. Data came from immunoSEQ multiplex PCR; TCRdb stores just in-frame clones and leaves some out. The sample has some 180,000 clones, around 90% seen once; the top ten hold around 1%. The CDR3 loop spans 14 amino acids. Germline CDR1 and CDR2: SGDLS and YYNGEE. J lost 7 bases, V lost 2 bases, and 6 bases had no gene match. These data belong to a study of cytomegalovirus exposure and HLA in healthy donors. Study results and caveats: Both high specificity and high sensitivity reportedly marked the classifier's diagnosis of cytomegalovirus status. Later work showed greater clonal expansion in HLA-associated TCR beta chains than in equally common others. In an earlier analysis, productive rearrangement rates for most beta V segments clustered near 87% or 30%. Presence/absence analysis assumed near-uniform sequencing depth across donors.

Sequencing was carried out using PBMCs. The sequence derives from a boy aged 2 to 10 in good health and CMV-seronegative. The V and J genes are TRBV9 and TRBJ1-1, with 9 bases identical to TRBD1. The CDR3 bases are TGTGCCAGCAGCGTGACAGGGGGAGGGAGTGAAGCTTTCTTT. Protein: CASSVTGGGSEAFF.